The entry below describes one T cell receptor (beta chain). What it binds is unknown. The data originate from a study of blood T cells in healthy people across ages. A second PCR of 7 to 11 cycles used a sample-barcoded 5' primer and a J-beta primer mix. The template-switch adaptor was a 5' adaptor with 12 random nucleotides. It tagged each cDNA molecule. TCRdb redid the calling of the 5' RACE reads with MiXCR, one entry per CDR3 protein. The sample includes about 1.4 million distinct CDR3 sequences, roughly 59% of them seen just once. V was clipped by 11 bases and J by 6 bases, with 22 bases between them. CDR1 MNHNY and CDR2 SVGAGI come from the germline V gene (reference sequence). There are 14 residues in the CDR3. General study findings and limits: Diversity estimates from one million T cells were considered underestimates. Shifts in expanded clonotypes may have been confounded by donor CMV status, which was unknown.

The sample comprised blood. The receptor comes from a young man in good health. V is TRBV6-6 and J is TRBJ1-1; possibly TRBD1 for D (5 bases). The CDR3 DNA reads as TGTGCCTCTAGTGGAGTGGACAAAATCGCTGAAGCTTTCTTT. The encoded protein is CASSGVDKIAEAFF.